Described below is a single T cell receptor (beta chain) sequence and its context. Which antigen it targets is not known. Qualities for individual bases were not recorded, and no much larger clone is one base off. The immunoSEQ Assay, a bias-controlled multiplex PCR, was used to amplify TCRbeta CDR3 regions from genomic DNA. The authors processed their data as follows. The number of nucleated cells in each sample was estimated from the amplification of reference gene primers within the assay. To quantify the absolute abundance of each unique TCRbeta CDR3 rearrangement, sequence reads were collapsed and filtered. For each sample, productive Simpson clonality was calculated by taking the square root of Simpson's diversity index across productive rearrangements. TCRdb took this table from immuneACCESS and kept in-frame rearrangements with V and J called. Such tables lack part of the clones; where checked against another copy, unresolved V genes explain under half of the gap, and the rest is unexplained. The V and J calls and the clone size are those of that table, but D and trimming were determined from the DNA. Present in this sample are hundreds of thousands of clones, 75% to 85% of which were seen just once. The top ten constitute 9.1% of the sample.

This specimen belongs to a study of blood T cell repertoires in COVID-19 (dated by TCRdb to the early 2020s). For context, the study as a whole: Samples covering the acute and convalescent phases of COVID-19 were provided by collaborators in the United States, Italy and Spain. The repertoires were released in a freely available public database meant as a resource for research on the immune response to SARS-CoV-2. The sample metadata nearly always contained a de-identified subject ID, COVID-19 status, age in years and sex. Deeply sampled blood TCRbeta repertoires from subjects exposed to, actively infected with, or recovered from COVID-19 were included in the dataset. The samples were drawn from the first 160 participants of the ongoing ImmuneRACE study and from some 1,300 subjects provided by 6 global collaborators. HLA class I and class II types, where available, came from metadata supplied by the sample provider rather than from assay-based typing. The prospective study material was composed of cDNA or gDNA derived from T cells, B-cell-depleted T cells, or PBMCs. What the work shows at the level of the full study, not this receptor alone: How much clinical and demographic metadata was included differed by source and by participant, and the metadata was provided uncurated.

The germline V and J ends show losses of 6 bases and 2 bases respectively, and no gene match explains 10 bases of the junction. The germline V gene sets CDR1 to SGHVS and CDR2 to FQNEAQ. The CDR3 holds 18 amino acids from the cysteine to the phenylalanine. Only the CDR3 portion is preserved as DNA: 54 bases, with reading frame beginning at the first base. Participants in the prospective study were aged roughly 18 to 100 years, lived in over 20 United States geographic areas, and enrolled through a virtual design. Cohort assignment in the prospective study relied on participant-reported clinical history from a screening survey and a study questionnaire. Mobile phlebotomists in the prospective study collected whole blood, serum and a nasopharyngeal or oropharyngeal swab from every participant. Over a roughly 2-month period, participants in the prospective study had the option of providing additional blood draws and questionnaires. Before DNA extraction, blood samples from the prospective study were shipped at room temperature or frozen.

The sequence was obtained from a woman in her forties or fifties with acute COVID-19. Sequencing used PBMCs or T cells enriched from blood (not recorded which). Rearrangement joined TRBV7-8 to TRBJ2-5; the junction holds 15 bases that match TRBD2. The CDR3 here reads CASRSGLAGGRRQETQYF. The nucleotides read TGTGCCAGCAGATCCGGACTAGCGGGGGGGCGGCGGCAAGAGACCCAGTACTTC.